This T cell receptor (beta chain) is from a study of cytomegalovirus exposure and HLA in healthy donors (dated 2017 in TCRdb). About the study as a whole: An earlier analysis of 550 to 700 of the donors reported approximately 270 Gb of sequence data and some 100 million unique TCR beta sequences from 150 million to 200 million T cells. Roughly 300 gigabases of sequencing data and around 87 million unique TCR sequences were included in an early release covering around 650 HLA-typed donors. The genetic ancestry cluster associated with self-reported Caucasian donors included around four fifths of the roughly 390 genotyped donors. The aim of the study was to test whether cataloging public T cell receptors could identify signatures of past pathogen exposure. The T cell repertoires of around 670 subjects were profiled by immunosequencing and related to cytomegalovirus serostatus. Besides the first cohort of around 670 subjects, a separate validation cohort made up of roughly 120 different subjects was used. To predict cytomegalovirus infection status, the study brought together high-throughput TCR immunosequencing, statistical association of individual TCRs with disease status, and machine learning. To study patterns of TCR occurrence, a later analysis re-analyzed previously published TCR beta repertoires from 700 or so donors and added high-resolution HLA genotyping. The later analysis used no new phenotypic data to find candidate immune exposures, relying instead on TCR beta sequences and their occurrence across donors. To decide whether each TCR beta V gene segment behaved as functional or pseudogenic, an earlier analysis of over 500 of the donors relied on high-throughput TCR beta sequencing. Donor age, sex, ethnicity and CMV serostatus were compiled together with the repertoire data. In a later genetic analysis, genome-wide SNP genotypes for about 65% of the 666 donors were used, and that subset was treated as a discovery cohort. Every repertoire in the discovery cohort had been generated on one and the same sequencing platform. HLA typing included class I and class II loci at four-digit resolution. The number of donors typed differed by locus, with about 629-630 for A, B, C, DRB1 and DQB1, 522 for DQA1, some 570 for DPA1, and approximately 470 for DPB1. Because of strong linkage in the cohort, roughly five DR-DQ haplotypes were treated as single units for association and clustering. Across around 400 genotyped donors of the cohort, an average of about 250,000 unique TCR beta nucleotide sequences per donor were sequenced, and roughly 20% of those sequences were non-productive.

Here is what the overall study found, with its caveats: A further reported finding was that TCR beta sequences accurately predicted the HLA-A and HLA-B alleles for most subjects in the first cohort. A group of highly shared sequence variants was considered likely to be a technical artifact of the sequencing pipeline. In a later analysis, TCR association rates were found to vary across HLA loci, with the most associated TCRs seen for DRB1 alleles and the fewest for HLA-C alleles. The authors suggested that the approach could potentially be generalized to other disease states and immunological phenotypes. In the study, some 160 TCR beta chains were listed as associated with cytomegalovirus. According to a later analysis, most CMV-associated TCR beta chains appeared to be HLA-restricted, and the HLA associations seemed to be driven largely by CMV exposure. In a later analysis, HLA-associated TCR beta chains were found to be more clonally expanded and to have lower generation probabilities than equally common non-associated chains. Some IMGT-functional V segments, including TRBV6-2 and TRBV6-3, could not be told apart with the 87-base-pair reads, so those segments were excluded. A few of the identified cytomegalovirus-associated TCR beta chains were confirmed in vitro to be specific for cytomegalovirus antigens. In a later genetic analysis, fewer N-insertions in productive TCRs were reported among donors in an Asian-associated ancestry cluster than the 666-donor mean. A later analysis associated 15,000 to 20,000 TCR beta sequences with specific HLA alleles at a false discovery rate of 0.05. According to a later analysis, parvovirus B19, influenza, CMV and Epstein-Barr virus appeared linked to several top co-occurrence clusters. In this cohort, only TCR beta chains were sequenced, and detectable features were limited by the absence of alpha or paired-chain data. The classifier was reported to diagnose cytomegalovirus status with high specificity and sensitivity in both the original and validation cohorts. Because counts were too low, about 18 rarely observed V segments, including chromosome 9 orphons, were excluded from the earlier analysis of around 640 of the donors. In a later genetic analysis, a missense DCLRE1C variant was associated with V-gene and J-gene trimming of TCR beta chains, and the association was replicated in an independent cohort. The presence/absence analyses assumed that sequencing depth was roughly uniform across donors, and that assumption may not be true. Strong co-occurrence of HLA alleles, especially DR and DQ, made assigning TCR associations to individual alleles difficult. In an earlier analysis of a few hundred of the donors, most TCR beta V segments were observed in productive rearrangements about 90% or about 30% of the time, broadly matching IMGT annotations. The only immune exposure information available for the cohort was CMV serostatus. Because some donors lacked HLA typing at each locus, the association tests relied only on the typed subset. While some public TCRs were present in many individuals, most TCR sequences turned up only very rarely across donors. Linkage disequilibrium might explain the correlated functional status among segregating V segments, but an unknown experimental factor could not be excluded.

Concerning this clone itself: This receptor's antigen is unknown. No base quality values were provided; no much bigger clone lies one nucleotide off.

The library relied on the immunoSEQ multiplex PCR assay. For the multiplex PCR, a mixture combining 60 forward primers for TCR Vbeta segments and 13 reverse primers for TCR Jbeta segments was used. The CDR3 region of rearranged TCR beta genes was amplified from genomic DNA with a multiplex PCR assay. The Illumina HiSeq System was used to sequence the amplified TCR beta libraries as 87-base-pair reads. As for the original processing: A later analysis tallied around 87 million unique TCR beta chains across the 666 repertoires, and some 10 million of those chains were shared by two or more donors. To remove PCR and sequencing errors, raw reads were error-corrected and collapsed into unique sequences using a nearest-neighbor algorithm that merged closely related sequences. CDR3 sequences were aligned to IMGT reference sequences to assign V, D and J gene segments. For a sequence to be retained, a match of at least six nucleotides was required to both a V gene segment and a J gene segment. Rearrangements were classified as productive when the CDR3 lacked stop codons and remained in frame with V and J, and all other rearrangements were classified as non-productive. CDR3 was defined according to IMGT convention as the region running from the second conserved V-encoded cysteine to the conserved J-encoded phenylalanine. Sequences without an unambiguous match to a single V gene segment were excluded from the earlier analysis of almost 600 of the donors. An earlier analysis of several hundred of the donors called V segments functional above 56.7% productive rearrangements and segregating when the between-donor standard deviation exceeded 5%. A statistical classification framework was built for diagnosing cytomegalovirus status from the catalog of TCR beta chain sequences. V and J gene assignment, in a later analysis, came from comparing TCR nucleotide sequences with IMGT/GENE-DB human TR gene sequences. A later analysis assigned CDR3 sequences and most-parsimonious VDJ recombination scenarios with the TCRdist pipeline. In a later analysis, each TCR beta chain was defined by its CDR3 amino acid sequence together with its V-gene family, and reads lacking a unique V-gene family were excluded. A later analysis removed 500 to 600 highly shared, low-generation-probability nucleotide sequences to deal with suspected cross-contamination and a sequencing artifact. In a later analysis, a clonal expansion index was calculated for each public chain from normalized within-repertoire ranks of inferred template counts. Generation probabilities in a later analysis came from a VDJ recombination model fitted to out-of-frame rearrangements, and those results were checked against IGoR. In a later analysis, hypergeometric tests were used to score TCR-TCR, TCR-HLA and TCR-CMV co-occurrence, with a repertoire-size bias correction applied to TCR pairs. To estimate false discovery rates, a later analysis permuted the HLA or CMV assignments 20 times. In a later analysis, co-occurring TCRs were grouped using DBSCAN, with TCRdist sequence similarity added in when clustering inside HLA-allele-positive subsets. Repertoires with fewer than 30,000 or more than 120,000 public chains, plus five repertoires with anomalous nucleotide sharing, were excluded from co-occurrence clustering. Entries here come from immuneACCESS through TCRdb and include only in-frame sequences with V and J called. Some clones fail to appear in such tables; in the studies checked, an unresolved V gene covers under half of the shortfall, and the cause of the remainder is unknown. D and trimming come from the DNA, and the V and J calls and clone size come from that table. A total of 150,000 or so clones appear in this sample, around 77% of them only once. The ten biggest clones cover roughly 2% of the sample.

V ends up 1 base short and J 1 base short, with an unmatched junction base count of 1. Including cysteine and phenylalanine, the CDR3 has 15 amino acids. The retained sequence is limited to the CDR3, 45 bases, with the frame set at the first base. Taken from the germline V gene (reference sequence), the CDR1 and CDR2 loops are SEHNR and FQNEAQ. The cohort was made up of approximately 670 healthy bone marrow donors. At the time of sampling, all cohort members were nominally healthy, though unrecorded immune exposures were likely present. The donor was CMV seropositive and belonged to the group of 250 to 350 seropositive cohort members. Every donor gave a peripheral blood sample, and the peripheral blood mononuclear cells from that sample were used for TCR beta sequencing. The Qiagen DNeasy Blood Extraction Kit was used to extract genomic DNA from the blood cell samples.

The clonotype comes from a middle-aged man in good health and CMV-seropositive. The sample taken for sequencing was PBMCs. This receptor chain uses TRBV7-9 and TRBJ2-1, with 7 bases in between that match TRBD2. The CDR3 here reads CASSLVGGSYNEQFF. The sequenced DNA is TGTGCCAGCAGCTTAGTCGGGGGGTCCTACAATGAGCAGTTCTTC. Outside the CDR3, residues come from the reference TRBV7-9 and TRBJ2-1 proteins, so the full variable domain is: DTGVSQNPRHKITKRGQNVTFRCDPISEHNRLYWYRQTLGQGPEFLTYFQNEAQLEKSRLLSDRFSAERPKGSFSTLEIQRTEQGDSAMYLCASSLVGGSYNEQFFGPGTRLTVL.